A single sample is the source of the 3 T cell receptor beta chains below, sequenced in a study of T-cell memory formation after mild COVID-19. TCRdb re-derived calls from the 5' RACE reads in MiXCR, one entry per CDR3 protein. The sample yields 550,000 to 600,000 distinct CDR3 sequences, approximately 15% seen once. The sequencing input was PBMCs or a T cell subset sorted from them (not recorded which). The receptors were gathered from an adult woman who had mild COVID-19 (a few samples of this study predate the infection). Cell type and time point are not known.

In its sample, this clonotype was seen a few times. The CDR3 coding sequence is TGTGCCAGCAGCCCATCCGAGGGGGCGGGGGAGACCCAGTACTTC. Translation gives CASSPSEGAGETQYF. The chain is built from TRBV7-9 and TRBJ2-5, with TRBD1 as a possible D gene (7 bases). Per germline, CDR1 SEHNR and CDR2 FQNEAQ (reference sequence). This CDR3 has 15 residues. Trimming pared 5 bases from V and 5 bases from J, leaving 18 bases between.

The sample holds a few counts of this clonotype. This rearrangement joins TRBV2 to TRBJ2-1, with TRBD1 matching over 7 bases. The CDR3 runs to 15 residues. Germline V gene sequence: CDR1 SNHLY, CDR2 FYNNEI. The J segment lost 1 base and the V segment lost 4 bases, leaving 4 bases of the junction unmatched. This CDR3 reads CASSGTGVSYNEQFF. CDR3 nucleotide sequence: TGTGCCAGCAGTGGAACAGGGGTGTCCTACAATGAGCAGTTCTTC.

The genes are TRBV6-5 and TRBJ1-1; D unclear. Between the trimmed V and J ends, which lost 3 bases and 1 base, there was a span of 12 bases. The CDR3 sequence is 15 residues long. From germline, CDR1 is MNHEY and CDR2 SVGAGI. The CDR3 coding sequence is TGTGCCAGCAGTTATATGGGCGTGGGGAACACTGAAGCTTTCTTT. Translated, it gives CASSYMGVGNTEAFF.